The TCR beta chain described here comes from a study of response to subunit inactivated influenza vaccine listed by TCRdb under 2018. Regarding the research as a whole: Deep quantitative T cell receptor repertoire profiling was used in the study to track responses to a trivalent subunit inactivated influenza vaccine. Study-wide findings and limitations: According to the authors, only a limited number of new T cells may be recruited by each seasonal influenza vaccination.

Receptor amplification or capture employed RT-PCR. TCRdb records Illumina HiSeq 2500 as the sequencer. The public reads were run again by TCRdb, first through fastp at Q25 and then through MiXCR, and only productive beta chains were kept. Rows with one shared CDR3 protein collapse into an entry with the most common genes and DNA. The sample table contains approximately 730,000 distinct CDR3 sequences; only one count was recorded for 11% to 15% of them. 5.5% to 7% of the sample belongs to the ten largest clones. About this clonotype itself: The antigen it binds to is not known. It has no much larger one-base neighbor in the sample; base qualities were not kept.

The sample consisted of PBMCs from blood, taken 14 days before vaccination. This sequence originates from a man in his forties or fifties who received an inactivated influenza vaccine. Donor details come from another sample of the same person, matched by shared clones.

The nucleotides read TGTGCCAGCAGTCATCTCCAGGGGACTAATGAAAAACTGTTTTTT. Its protein reads: CASSHLQGTNEKLFF. This chain joins TRBV12-3 or TRBV12-4 to TRBJ1-4, and TRBD1 may be the D gene, going by 6 matching bases. The trim is 5 bases for V and 2 bases for J, with a gap of 12 bases between the germline ends. From the cysteine through the phenylalanine, the CDR3 covers 15 amino acids. Only the CDR3 DNA stays, 45 bases, in frame from base 1.